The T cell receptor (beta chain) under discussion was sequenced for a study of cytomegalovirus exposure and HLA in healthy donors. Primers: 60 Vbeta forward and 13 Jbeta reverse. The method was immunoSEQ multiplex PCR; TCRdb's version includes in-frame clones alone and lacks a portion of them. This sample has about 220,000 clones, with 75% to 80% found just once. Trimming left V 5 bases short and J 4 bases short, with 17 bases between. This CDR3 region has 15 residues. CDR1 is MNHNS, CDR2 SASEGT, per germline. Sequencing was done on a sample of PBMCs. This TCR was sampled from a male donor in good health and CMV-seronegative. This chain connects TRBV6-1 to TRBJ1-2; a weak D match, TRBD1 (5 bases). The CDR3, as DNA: TGTGCCAGCAGTCCCCAGGGCCAGGGCGGCTATGGCTACACCTTC. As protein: CASSPQGQGGYGYTF.